This T cell receptor beta chain is drawn from a study of blood T cells in healthy people across ages (dated by TCRdb to about 2015). Describing the broader study: In model experiments, template switching captured roughly one uniquely barcoded TCR beta cDNA molecule for every two T cells. Age-related changes in TCR beta repertoire diversity were measured in the study by deep sequencing normalized with unique cDNA molecular identifiers. Four age groups were formed from the donors: young (average roughly 15 years), middle-aged (approximately 40), aged (62) and long-lived (more than 75). To avoid experimental bias, donors of different ages were distributed randomly across sequencing lanes. For two donors (one aged 18 to 29 and one aged 80 or older), the study analyzed two additional independent replicas of 1 million unique cDNA reads from the same blood draw.

The paper as a whole reports these results and caveats: Because donor CMV infection status was unknown, age-related changes in expanded clonotypes were potentially confounded. As age increased, observed TCR beta diversity per million T cells dropped in a roughly linear way, and a significant reduction was already evident by age about 40. The percentage of naive T cells measured by flow cytometry correlated strongly with observed TCR beta diversity. Total diversity estimates from one million sequenced T cells were considered lower bounds and underestimates. Since profiling was done on bulk unsorted PBMCs, naive and antigen-experienced compartments could not be conclusively compared. Compared with the aged group, the long-lived group had more naive CD4+ T cells, fewer expanded clones and increased TCR diversity, suggesting age selection.

Donors were 30 to 45 systemically healthy Caucasian individuals from Russia aged roughly 6 to 90 years. About 10 milliliters of peripheral blood were collected from each donor into EDTA-treated Vacutainer tubes. Ficoll-Paque density-gradient centrifugation was used to isolate PBMCs, with at least 6.5 million per sample. Total RNA, at least 6 micrograms per sample, was extracted from PBMCs with Trizol reagent. For every donor, flow cytometry on a PBMC aliquot measured the percentage of naive CD45RAhigh/CD27high T cells. From the cysteine up to the phenylalanine, the CDR3 has a length of 13 residues. The entry retains the CDR3 DNA only, 39 bases that are in frame from base 1. This clonotype occurred once. Its antigen is still unknown. One end of the junction fails to match germline, which may point to a read error. The library was made by 5' RACE. A second PCR of roughly 7 to 11 cycles was performed with a sample-barcoded 5' primer and a J-beta primer mix. A unique molecular identifier was introduced onto each TCR beta cDNA molecule by a template-switch 5' adaptor carrying 12 random nucleotides. Each sample yielded at least 2.5 million CDR3-containing paired-end reads. First-strand cDNA synthesis was performed from all RNA using the Mint cDNA synthesis kit, with priming by a TRBC-specific oligonucleotide. After uracil-DNA glycosylase treatment, a first 18-cycle PCR used universal primers M1SS and BC2_uni_R on all cDNA. The authors' pipeline ran thus. For normalization, 1 million high-quality reads, each with a distinct molecular identifier, were randomly selected from each sample. Instead of being binned into consensus sequences, reads with shared molecular identifiers were discarded. MiTCR, with a Q25 quality threshold and the strictest error-elimination algorithm, was used for CDR3 identification, clonotype clustering and error correction. A nonparametric unseen species model with Euler transformation was used to estimate lower-bound total TCR beta diversity. TCRdb took the public reads, trimmed them with fastp at Q25, ran MiXCR for clone calling and kept in-frame beta chains. Each record represents a unique CDR3 protein, reported with the most common genes and DNA among its rows. None of the V and J calls come from the authors' own analysis; TCRdb made them. This sample has 1.8 million or so distinct CDR3 sequences in its table, and about two fifths of those were observed once. The ten top clones hold roughly 23% of the sample.

The TCR sequence derives from a human donor in good health. This chain joins TRBV12-3 or TRBV12-4 to TRBJ2-1; TRBD1 is a weak D gene call, 6 bases matching. Sequencing input: blood. The nucleotides are TGTGCCAACAGTACAGGGTTAATAAATGAGCAGTTCTTC. The resulting protein is CANSTGLINEQFF.